Listed below are T cell receptor beta chains from one sample, sequenced in a study of blood T cell repertoires in COVID-19. Clones were read by immunoSEQ multiplex PCR, and TCRdb kept only the in-frame ones, dropping some. The profile shows 200,000 to 250,000 clones, about 78% of them singletons. The sequenced material came from peripheral blood. The receptors derive from an older woman with acute or convalescent COVID-19. Both conserved end residues are part of each CDR3. Fields, in order: J gene, D gene, CDR3 length, V gene, clone size, CDR3 protein, CDR3 DNA. The D gene is left open where the match is weak. Expanded clones are given a class, and other clones once, few, many or no size at all.

J gene: TRBJ2-7; D gene: -; CDR3 length: 14; V gene: TRBV3-1/TRBV3-2; clone size: -; CDR3 protein: CASSHPFREYEQYF; CDR3 DNA: TGTGCCAGCAGCCATCCGTTTAGAGAATACGAGCAGTACTTC
J gene: TRBJ2-7; D gene: TRBD1; CDR3 length: 19; V gene: TRBV28; clone size: -; CDR3 protein: CASSWGVPGQGLRTYEQYF; CDR3 DNA: TGTGCCAGCAGTTGGGGGGTCCCGGGACAGGGCCTACGGACCTACGAGCAGTACTTC
J gene: TRBJ1-3; D gene: -; CDR3 length: 15; V gene: TRBV28; clone size: -; CDR3 protein: CASTPGLGGGNTIYF; CDR3 DNA: TGTGCCAGCACCCCGGGACTAGGGGGTGGAAACACCATATATTTT
J gene: TRBJ2-1; D gene: TRBD2; CDR3 length: 9; V gene: TRBV12-3/TRBV12-4; clone size: few; CDR3 protein: CTHREGQFF; CDR3 DNA: TGTACACACCGGGAGGGGCAGTTCTTC
J gene: TRBJ2-2; D gene: TRBD1; CDR3 length: 15; V gene: TRBV18; clone size: few; CDR3 protein: CASSPVTGGSGELFF; CDR3 DNA: TGTGCCAGCTCACCCGTTACAGGGGGCTCCGGGGAGCTGTTTTTT
J gene: TRBJ1-4; D gene: -; CDR3 length: 11; V gene: TRBV12-3/TRBV12-4; clone size: -; CDR3 protein: CASSLGGKLFF; CDR3 DNA: TGTGCCAGCAGTTTGGGGGGGAAACTGTTTTTT
J gene: TRBJ2-3; D gene: TRBD2; CDR3 length: 13; V gene: TRBV14; clone size: -; CDR3 protein: CASRLAGWDTQYF; CDR3 DNA: TGTGCCAGCAGACTAGCGGGATGGGATACGCAGTATTTT
J gene: TRBJ2-1; D gene: TRBD2; CDR3 length: 17; V gene: TRBV7-7; clone size: once; CDR3 protein: CASSPKGLAGPNNEQFF; CDR3 DNA: TGTGCTAGCAGCCCGAAGGGACTAGCGGGACCAAACAATGAGCAGTTCTTC
J gene: TRBJ2-7; D gene: -; CDR3 length: 14; V gene: TRBV7-8; clone size: -; CDR3 protein: CASSLGASYYEQYF; CDR3 DNA: TGTGCCAGCAGCTTAGGGGCAAGTTACTACGAGCAGTACTTC
J gene: TRBJ1-2; D gene: TRBD1; CDR3 length: 13; V gene: TRBV5-1; clone size: -; CDR3 protein: CASSSGQGHGYTF; CDR3 DNA: TGCGCCAGCAGCTCGGGACAGGGCCATGGCTACACCTTC